A selection of T cell receptor beta chains follows, all from one sample in a study of response to subunit inactivated influenza vaccine. TCRdb fed the RT-PCR reads into MiXCR, producing one record per CDR3 protein. The sample consists of 650,000 to 850,000 distinct CDR3 sequences, around 13% of them appearing once. The material sequenced was PBMCs from blood, taken approximately 15 days before vaccination. These receptors originate from a middle-aged man who received an inactivated influenza vaccine. The CDR3 runs from the conserved cysteine through the conserved F or W. A D gene is named only where the DNA matches it firmly. The size entry is marked missing in some rows and otherwise reads once, few, many or a size class.

TRBJ1-6 | - | TRBV11-2 | - | TGTGCCAGCAGCCTCATCGGGTTCTATAATTCACCCCTCCACTTT | CASSLIGFYNSPLHF
TRBJ2-5 | - | TRBV20-1 | TRBD2 | TGCAGTGCTGACCGGCCTAGCGGGCAAACGGAGACCCAGTACTTC | CSADRPSGQTETQYF
TRBJ2-5 | - | TRBV10-3 | - | TGTGCCATCAGTGGGGGACGTCAAGAGACCCAGTACTTC | CAISGGRQETQYF
TRBJ2-7 | - | TRBV20-1 | - | TGCAGTGCTAGAGTAGGTATTAGCGACTCCTACGAGCAGTACTTC | CSARVGISDSYEQYF
TRBJ1-3 | few | TRBV6-5 | - | TGTGCCAGCAGTTTTGGCAGAGGGCCTGGAAACACCATATATTTT | CASSFGRGPGNTIYF
TRBJ1-2 | few | TRBV9 | - | TGTGCCAGCAGCGCATTAACCGGGACACTTTATGGCTACACCTTC | CASSALTGTLYGYTF
TRBJ2-2 | few | TRBV5-1 | TRBD1 | TGCGCCAGCAGCTTGTATGGCGGGACAGGGTCCGGGGAGCTGTTTTTT | CASSLYGGTGSGELFF
TRBJ2-2 | - | TRBV29-1 | - | TGCAGCGTTGGGTGGCAGGCCGGGGAGCTGTTTTTT | CSVGWQAGELFF
TRBJ2-7 | - | TRBV6-2/TRBV6-3 | TRBD1 | TGTGCCAGCACTCCTTCCGGGACAGGGTTCTACGAGCAGTACTTC | CASTPSGTGFYEQYF
TRBJ2-3 | - | TRBV6-5 | - | TGTGCCAGCAGTTACTCCGTATTTGTCACAGATACGCAGTATTTT | CASSYSVFVTDTQYF
TRBJ1-2 | many | TRBV10-2 | - | TGCGCCAGCAGTGAACACGAAAGGCTCGGGGTCTATGGCTACACCTTC | CASSEHERLGVYGYTF
TRBJ1-5 | - | TRBV27 | - | - | CASSTSDRRDQPQHF
TRBJ2-5 | - | TRBV14 | - | TGTGCCAGCAGCCCCGGACTTAAGAGAGAGACCCAGTACTTC | CASSPGLKRETQYF
TRBJ2-3 | few | TRBV10-3 | TRBD2 | TGTGCCATCACCCCGGGACTAGCGGGGGGAGCCGCGCAGTATTTT | CAITPGLAGGAAQYF
TRBJ2-1 | few | TRBV7-3 | - | TGTGCCAGCAGCTTAGGTGTCAACTCCTACAATGAGCAGTTCTTC | CASSLGVNSYNEQFF
TRBJ2-5 | - | TRBV6-1 | - | TGTGCCAGCAGTGATTCAGGGATGCAAGAGACCCAGTACTTC | CASSDSGMQETQYF
TRBJ2-2 | few | TRBV29-1 | - | TGCAGCGTTGAAGGAAGTCGGAGTGACTCAACCGGGGAGCTGTTTTTT | CSVEGSRSDSTGELFF
TRBJ2-5 | few | TRBV20-1 | TRBD1 | TGCAGTGCTAGAGGGAACAGGGGACAAGAGACCCAGTACTTC | CSARGNRGQETQYF
TRBJ2-7 | many | TRBV29-1 | TRBD1 | TGCAGCGTTGGTCACGGACAGGGTGCGTACGAGCAGTACTTC | CSVGHGQGAYEQYF
TRBJ2-3 | - | TRBV2 | - | TGTGCCAGCAGTGAAGAGGCCAGCAATACGCAGTATTTT | CASSEEASNTQYF